This record covers a single TCR beta chain. The antigen it binds to is not known. The read terminates 3 residues ahead of where the CDR3 ends, so the germline J gene completes it. Every participant had a single incident cervical HPV16 infection, and prevalent HPV16 infections were excluded. Cervical HPV DNA was detected with MY09/MY11 PCR, and genotyping was done with dot-blot hybridization. About 15 mL of heparinized blood were centrifuged, and the buffy coat was aliquoted, frozen at -30°C, then stored at -80°C. Genomic DNA was extracted from buffy coat specimens using QIAGEN kits. The data are from a study of T cells in women clearing cervical HPV infection (dated by TCRdb to 2016 to 2019). Background for the entire study: Cases were roughly 23 women with histologically confirmed HPV16-related CIN3 or worse, including a couple of invasive cancers. A median age of nearly 35 years was observed in cases versus more than 37 in controls, and no significant differences in baseline characteristics were found. Case blood was taken at the visit when the lesion was first identified, whereas control blood was taken when infection was no longer detected. Five blinded duplicates per group were added as quality controls, so that 60 or so samples were obtained: roughly 50 participants and some 10 replicates. Since HLA typing was available for only a few women, HLA type could not be ruled out as a confounder. Controls were 25 women whose single incident HPV16 infection cleared within 12 months without precancer or cancer developing. Cases and controls were matched on year of sample collection and on age within five years. For cases, a median interval of roughly 150 days, with an interquartile range of roughly 80 to 210 days, was observed between lesion detection and blood sampling. This exploratory proof-of-principle case-control study, nested within the Guanacaste HPV Natural History Study in Costa Rica, compared TCR repertoires among women with different cervical HPV16 outcomes. In the parent cohort, some 10,000 women aged 18 or older were enrolled in Guanacaste, Costa Rica, during about 1993 to 1995 and then followed for less than 8 years.

Points the paper makes about the study in general: CIN3+ cases had significantly higher TCR repertoire richness than controls across sequencing depths, but evenness did not differ between the groups. Cases had lower TRBV6-7 relative abundance than controls (0.11% versus 0.16%; Bonferroni P = 0.0008). Random forest classifiers combining richness and V gene abundances distinguished cases from controls with an estimated AUC of just under 0.85. T-cell numbers per sample were unknown, so richness differences could reflect varying T-cell content rather than repertoire biology. The cross-sectional design could not show whether associations preceded infection or resulted from it; effector/memory subsets and HPV-specific T cells were not isolated.

Trimming removed 5 bases from V and 2 bases from J; the gene matches leave 8 bases unexplained. Measured from the cysteine to the phenylalanine, the CDR3 is 15 residues long. The 36 bases shown cover part of the CDR3, and their frame starts at base 1. CDR1 and CDR2, per the germline V gene (reference sequence), are SEHNR and FQNEAQ. TCR beta CDR3 regions were amplified by multiplex PCR using the immunoSEQ assay from an average of around 1,200 ng genomic DNA per sample. Primer bias was corrected in the assay by using a complete synthetic TCR repertoire to establish an amplification baseline. The amplicons were sequenced on the Illumina platform. Turning to the authors' computational methods: Sequences were error-corrected by clustering with frequency ratios and a modified nearest-neighbor algorithm, then analyzed in the immunoSEQ Analyzer with IMGT gene definitions. At each rarefaction depth, TCR richness and evenness were averaged across 20 rarefaction repeats, and samples with fewer sequences than that depth were excluded. Wilcoxon rank sum tests with FDR correction were used to compare relative abundances of V, D and J genes between the groups. In the blinded duplicates, the intraclass correlation was around 96% for TCR richness and averaged about 76% across 65 to 85 gene segments. TCRdb's version of the immuneACCESS table is confined to in-frame rearrangements and falls short of the full clone set. An unresolved V gene accounts for under half of the shortfall where checked; the remainder is of unknown origin. V and J calls and clone size are as listed in that table; D and trimming were resolved from the DNA. This sample's table lists more than 25,000 clones. The ten largest clones capture approximately 22% of the sample.

Sample: blood buffy coat. Here the chain combines TRBV7-9 and TRBJ2-7, with 8 bases aligning to TRBD2. The TCR was taken from a woman between 18 and 70 years old with a cervical HPV16 infection that either progressed to CIN3+ or cleared (not recorded which). The DNA read from the CDR3 is TGTGCCAGCAGCCTGCTGACTAGCGCAACCTACGAG. It is translated as CASSLLTSATYE. The CDR3, in full, reads CASSLLTSATYEQYF. Joined to the reference TRBV7-9 and TRBJ2-7 proteins, this CDR3 gives the full variable domain: DTGVSQNPRHKITKRGQNVTFRCDPISEHNRLYWYRQTLGQGPEFLTYFQNEAQLEKSRLLSDRFSAERPKGSFSTLEIQRTEQGDSAMYLCASSLLTSATYEQYFGPGTRLTVT.